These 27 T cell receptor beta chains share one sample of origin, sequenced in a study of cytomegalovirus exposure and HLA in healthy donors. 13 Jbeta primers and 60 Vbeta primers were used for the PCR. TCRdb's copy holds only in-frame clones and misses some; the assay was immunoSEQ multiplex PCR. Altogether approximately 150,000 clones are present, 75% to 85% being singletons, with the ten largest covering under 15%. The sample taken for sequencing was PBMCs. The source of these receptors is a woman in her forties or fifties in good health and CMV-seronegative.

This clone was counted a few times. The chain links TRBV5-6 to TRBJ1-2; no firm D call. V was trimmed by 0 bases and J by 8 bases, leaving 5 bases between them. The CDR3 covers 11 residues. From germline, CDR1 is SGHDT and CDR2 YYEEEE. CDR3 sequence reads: CASSLDRGYTF. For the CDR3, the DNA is TGTGCCAGCAGCTTGGATAGAGGCTACACCTTC.

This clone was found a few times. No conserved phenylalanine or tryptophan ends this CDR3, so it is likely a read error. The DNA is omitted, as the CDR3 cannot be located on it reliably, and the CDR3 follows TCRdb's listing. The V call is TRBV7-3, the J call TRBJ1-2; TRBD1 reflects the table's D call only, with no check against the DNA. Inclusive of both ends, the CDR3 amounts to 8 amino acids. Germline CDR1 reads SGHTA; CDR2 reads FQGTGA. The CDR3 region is CASSSTSP.

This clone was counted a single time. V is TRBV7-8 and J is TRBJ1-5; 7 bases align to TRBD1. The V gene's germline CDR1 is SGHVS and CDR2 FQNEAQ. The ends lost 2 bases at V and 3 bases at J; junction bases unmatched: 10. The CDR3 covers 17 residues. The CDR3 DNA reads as TGTGCCAGCAGCTTAAAAAGGGGGCGCGGGGCCAATCAGCCCCAGCATTTT. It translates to CASSLKRGRGANQPQHF.

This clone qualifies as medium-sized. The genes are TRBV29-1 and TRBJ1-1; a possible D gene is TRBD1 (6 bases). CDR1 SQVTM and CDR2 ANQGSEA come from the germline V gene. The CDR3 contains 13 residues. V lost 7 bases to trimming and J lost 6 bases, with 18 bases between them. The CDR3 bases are TGCAGCGCGTATTACAGGGAGGGGGCTGAAGCTTTCTTT. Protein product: CSAYYREGAEAFF.

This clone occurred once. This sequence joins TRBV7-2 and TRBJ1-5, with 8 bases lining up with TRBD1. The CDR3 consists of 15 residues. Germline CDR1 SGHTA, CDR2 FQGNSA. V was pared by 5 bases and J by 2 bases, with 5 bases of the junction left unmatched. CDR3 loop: CASSVDREGNQPQHF. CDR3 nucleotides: TGTGCCAGCAGCGTGGACAGGGAGGGCAATCAGCCCCAGCATTTT. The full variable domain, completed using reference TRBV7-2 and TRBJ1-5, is GAGVSQSPSNKVTEKGKDVELRCDPISGHTALYWYRQSLGQGLEFLIYFQGNSAPDKSGLPSDRFSAERTGGSVSTLTIQRTQQEDSAVYLCASSVDREGNQPQHFGDGTRLSIL.

The CDR3 here is CASSMIPSGSRRETQYF. The DNA for the CDR3 is TGTGCCAGTAGTATGATCCCTAGCGGGAGTAGGAGAGAGACCCAGTACTTC. The chain uses TRBV19 and TRBJ2-5, with 10 positions matching TRBD2. With V trimmed by 3 bases and J by 4 bases, 11 bases remained unmatched. The CDR3 has 17 residues. CDR1 LNHDA and CDR2 SQIVND come from the germline V gene (reference sequence).

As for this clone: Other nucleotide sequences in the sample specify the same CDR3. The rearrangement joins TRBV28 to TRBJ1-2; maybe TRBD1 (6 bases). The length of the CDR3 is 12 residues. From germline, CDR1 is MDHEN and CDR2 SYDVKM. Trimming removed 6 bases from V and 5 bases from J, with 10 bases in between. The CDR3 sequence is CASRSGAYGYTF. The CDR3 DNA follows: TGTGCCAGCAGATCAGGGGCTTATGGCTACACCTTC.

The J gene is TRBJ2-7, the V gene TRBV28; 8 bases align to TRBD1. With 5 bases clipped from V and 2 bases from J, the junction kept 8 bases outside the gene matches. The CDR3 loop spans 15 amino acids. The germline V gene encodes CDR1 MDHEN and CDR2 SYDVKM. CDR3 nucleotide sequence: TGTGCCAGCAGTCCACCCCGGGGACAGGCCTACGAGCAGTACTTC. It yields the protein CASSPPRGQAYEQYF.

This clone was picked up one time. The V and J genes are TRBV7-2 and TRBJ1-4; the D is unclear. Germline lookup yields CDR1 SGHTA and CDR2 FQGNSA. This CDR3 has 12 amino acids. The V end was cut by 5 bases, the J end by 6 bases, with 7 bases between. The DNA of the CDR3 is TGTGCCAGCAGCCTCGGGTATGAAAAACTGTTTTTT. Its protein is CASSLGYEKLFF. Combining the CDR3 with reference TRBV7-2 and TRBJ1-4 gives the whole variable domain GAGVSQSPSNKVTEKGKDVELRCDPISGHTALYWYRQSLGQGLEFLIYFQGNSAPDKSGLPSDRFSAERTGGSVSTLTIQRTQQEDSAVYLCASSLGYEKLFFGSGTQLSVL.

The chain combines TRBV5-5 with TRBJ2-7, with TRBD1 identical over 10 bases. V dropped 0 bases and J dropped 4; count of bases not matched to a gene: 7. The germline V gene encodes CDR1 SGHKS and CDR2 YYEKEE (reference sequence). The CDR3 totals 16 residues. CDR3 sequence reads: CASSLAGQGLGYEQYF. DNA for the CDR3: TGTGCCAGCAGCTTGGCGGGACAGGGGCTGGGGTACGAGCAGTACTTC.

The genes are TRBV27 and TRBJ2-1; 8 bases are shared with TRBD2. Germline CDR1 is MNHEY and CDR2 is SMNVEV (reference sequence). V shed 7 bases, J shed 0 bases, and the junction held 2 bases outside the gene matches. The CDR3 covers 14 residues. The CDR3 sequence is CASKRGSSYNEQFF. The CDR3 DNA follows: TGTGCCAGCAAGCGGGGGAGCTCCTACAATGAGCAGTTCTTC.

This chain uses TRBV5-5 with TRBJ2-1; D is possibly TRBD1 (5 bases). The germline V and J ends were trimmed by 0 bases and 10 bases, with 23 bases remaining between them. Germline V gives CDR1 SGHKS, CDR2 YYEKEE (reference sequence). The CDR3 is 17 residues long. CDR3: CASSLGPPPGPVGEQFF. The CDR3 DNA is TGTGCCAGCAGCTTGGGGCCACCCCCAGGGCCGGTCGGAGAGCAGTTCTTC.

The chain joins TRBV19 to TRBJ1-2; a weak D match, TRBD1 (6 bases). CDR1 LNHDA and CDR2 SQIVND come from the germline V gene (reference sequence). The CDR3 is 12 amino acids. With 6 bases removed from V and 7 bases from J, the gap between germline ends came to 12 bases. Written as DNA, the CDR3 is TGTGCCAGTAGGACAGGTTCAGGTGGCTACACCTTC. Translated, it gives CASRTGSGGYTF.

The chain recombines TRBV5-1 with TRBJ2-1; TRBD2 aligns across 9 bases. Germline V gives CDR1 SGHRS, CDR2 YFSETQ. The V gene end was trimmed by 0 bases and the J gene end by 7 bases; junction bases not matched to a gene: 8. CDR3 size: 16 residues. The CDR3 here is CASSLATSGWGNEQFF. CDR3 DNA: TGCGCCAGCAGCTTGGCTACTAGCGGGTGGGGTAATGAGCAGTTCTTC.

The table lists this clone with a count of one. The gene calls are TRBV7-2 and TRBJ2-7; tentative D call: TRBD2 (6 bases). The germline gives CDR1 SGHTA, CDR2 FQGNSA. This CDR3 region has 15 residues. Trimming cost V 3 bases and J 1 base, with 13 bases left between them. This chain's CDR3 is CASSFIGGASYEQYF. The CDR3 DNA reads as TGTGCCAGCAGCTTTATTGGAGGGGCGTCCTACGAGCAGTACTTC.

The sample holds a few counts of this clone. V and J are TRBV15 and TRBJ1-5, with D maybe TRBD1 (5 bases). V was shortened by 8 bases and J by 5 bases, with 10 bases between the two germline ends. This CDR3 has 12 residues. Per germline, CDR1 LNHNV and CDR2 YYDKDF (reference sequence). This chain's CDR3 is CATAGGDQPQHF. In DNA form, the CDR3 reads TGTGCCACCGCCGGGGGGGATCAGCCCCAGCATTTT.

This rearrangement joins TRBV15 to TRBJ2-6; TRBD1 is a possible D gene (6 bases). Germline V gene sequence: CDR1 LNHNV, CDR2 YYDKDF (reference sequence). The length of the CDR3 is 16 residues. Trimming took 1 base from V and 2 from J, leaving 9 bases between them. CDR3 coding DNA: TGTGCCACCAGCAGAGCTACAGGGACTGGGGCCAACGTCCTGACTTTC. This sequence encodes CATSRATGTGANVLTF. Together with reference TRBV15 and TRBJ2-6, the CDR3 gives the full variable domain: DAMVIQNPRYQVTQFGKPVTLSCSQTLNHNVMYWYQQKSSQAPKLLFHYYDKDFNNEADTPDNFQSRRPNTSFCFLDIRSPGLGDTAMYLCATSRATGTGANVLTFGAGSRLTVL.

CDR3 in DNA: TGTGCCAGCAGTTACCCCGGGACTAGCTCCTACAATGAGCAGTTCTTC. This codes for CASSYPGTSSYNEQFF. The rearrangement uses TRBV6-6 and TRBJ2-1; 8 bases line up with TRBD2. J gave up 0 bases and V 2 bases, and 3 bases lay outside the gene matches. Germline V CDR1 and CDR2: MNHNY, SVGAGI (reference sequence). CDR3 length: 16 residues.

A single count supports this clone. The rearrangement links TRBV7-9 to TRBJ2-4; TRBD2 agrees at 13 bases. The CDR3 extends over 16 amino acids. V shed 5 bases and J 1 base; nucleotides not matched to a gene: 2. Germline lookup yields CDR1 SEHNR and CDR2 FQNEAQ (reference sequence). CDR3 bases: TGTGCCAGCAGCCAGACTAGCGGGGGGGCCAAAAACATTCAGTACTTC. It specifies CASSQTSGGAKNIQYF.

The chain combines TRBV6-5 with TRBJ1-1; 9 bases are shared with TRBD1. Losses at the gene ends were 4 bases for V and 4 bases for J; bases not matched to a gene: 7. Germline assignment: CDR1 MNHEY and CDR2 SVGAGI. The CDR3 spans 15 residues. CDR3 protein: CASSLSGTGSTEAFF. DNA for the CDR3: TGTGCCAGCAGTTTATCCGGGACAGGGTCCACTGAAGCTTTCTTT.

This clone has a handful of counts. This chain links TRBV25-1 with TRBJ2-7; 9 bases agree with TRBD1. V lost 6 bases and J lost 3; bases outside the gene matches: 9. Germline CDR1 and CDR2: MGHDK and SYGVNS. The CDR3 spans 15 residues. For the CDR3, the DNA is TGTGCCAGCAGCCAGACCGGGACAGGGCTCTACGAGCAGTACTTC. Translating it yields CASSQTGTGLYEQYF.

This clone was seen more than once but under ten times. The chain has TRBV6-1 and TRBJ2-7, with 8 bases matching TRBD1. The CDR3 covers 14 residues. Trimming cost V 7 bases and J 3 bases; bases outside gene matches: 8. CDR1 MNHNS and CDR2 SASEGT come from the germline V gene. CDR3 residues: CASTSGTGLYEQYF. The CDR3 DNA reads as TGTGCCAGCACCTCCGGGACAGGACTCTACGAGCAGTACTTC.

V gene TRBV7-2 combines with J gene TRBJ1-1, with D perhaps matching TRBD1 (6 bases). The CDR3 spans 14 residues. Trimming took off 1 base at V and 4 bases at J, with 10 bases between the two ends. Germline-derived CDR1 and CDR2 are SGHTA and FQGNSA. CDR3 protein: CASSLGRGSTEAFF. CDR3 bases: TGTGCCAGCAGCTTAGGCAGGGGAAGCACTGAAGCTTTCTTT.

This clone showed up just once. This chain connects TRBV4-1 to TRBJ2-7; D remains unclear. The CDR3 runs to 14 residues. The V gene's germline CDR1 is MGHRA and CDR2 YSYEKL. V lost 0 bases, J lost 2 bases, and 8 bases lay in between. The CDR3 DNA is TGCGCCAGCAGCCAAGATAACGGAGCCTACGAGCAGTACTTC. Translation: CASSQDNGAYEQYF.

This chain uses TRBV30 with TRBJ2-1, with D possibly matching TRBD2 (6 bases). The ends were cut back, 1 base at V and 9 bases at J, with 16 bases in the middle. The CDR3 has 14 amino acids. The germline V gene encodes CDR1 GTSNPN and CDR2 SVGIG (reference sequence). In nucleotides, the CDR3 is TGTGCCTGGAGTGGTAGGGGAGGCCGAGGTGAGCAGTTCTTC. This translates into CAWSGRGGRGEQFF. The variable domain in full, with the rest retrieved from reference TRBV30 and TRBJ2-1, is SQTIHQWPATLVQPVGSPLSLECTVEGTSNPNLYWYRQAAGRGLQLLFYSVGIGQISSEVPQNLSASRPQDRQFILSSKKLLLSDSGFYLCAWSGRGGRGEQFFGPGTRLTVL.

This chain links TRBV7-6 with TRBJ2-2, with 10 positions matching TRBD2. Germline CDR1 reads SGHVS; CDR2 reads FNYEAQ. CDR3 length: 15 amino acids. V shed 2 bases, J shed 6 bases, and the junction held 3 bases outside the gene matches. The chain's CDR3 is CASSLILAGAGELFF. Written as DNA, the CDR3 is TGTGCCAGCAGCTTAATTCTAGCGGGGGCCGGGGAGCTGTTTTTT.

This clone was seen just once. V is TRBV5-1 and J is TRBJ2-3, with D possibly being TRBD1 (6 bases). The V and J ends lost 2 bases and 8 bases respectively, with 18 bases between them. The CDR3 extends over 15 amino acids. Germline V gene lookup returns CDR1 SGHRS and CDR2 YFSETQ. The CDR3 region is CASSFGTISPGTQYF. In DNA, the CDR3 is TGCGCCAGCAGCTTCGGGACAATTTCCCCGGGTACGCAGTATTTT.